This TCR beta chain emerged from a study of shared clonotypes between healthy human individuals (dated by TCRdb to 2018 to 2021). Turning to the overall study: The cohort comprised a couple of women and a few men aged 18 to 49 years. For each donor, CD4 naive and CD4 memory were each given three plates, CD8 naive was given two plates, and CD8 memory was given one plate. The study deeply sequenced blood TCR repertoires of several healthy adults to estimate repertoire size and the extent of clonotype sharing between individuals. To increase sequencing depth and limit assay-specific biases, TCR repertoire library preparation and sequencing were carried out by different laboratories using diverse techniques. Each donor's leukapheresis produced roughly between roughly 0.94 and 9.5 billion PBMCs. Here is what the overall study found, with its caveats: Because the study included a small number of donors, the genetic and exposure-history diversity represented was limited. Rarefaction of sorted-subset datasets indicated incomplete sequencing despite the large sequencing depth. Clonotypes shared by all four sorted-subset donors showed higher generation probabilities than non-shared clonotypes. About 4.5% of naive CD4, 3.5% of naive CD8, 2.3% of memory CD4, and approximately 0.39% of memory CD8 clonotypes were shared across a few donors. Naive subsets generally had larger estimated clonotype richness than memory subsets did. Pairwise subsampling led to the expectation that sequencing depth would affect the degree of clonotype sharing among donors. Sampling was restricted to blood, and TCR repertoires in tissues likely differ from the TCR repertoires found in blood.

The donors were healthy, HIV-negative adults with no recently reported acute infections or vaccinations. Every donor was a Caucasian adult residing in Nashville, Tennessee, USA. CD4+ T cells were enriched by magnetic negative selection, after which naive cells were positively selected on CD45RA and the negative fraction was taken as the memory subset. After blood collection by leukapheresis, PBMCs were isolated using Ficoll-Histopaque density gradient centrifugation and then cryopreserved in the vapor phase of liquid nitrogen. Analytical flow cytometry was used to check the purity and quantity of every magnetically sorted T cell population. Genomic DNA was isolated from each sorted fraction and quantified by UV absorbance on a Nanodrop 2000c. The CDR3, from cysteine to phenylalanine, totals 14 residues. Solely the CDR3 DNA is kept, with 42 bases framed from the first base. V is trimmed back by 4 bases and J by 6 bases, and the junction contains 8 bases that no gene match accounts for. Looking up the germline V gene yields CDR1 MNHNS and CDR2 SASEGT.

TCR CDR3 regions were amplified from genomic DNA by multiplex PCR using the deep immunoSEQ assay. For each cell subset, the extracted genomic DNA was distributed evenly across all wells of several immunoSEQ 96-well plates, and each plate served as one replicate. For sorted subsets, 200 ng of genomic DNA, equivalent to roughly 33,000 T cell genomes, went into each replicate PCR. Purified libraries were quantified with a Qubit 3.0 fluorometer, sized on a Bioanalyzer 2100, and re-quantified with the KAPA Library Quantification kit. Every immunoSEQ 96-well plate was sequenced on a separate single-read 150-cycle Illumina NextSeq 550 flow cell. The authors' pipeline ran thus. Because the immunoSEQ output included only junctional sequences and no quality scores, the filtering could not be the same as the filtering used for full-length reads. Sequences were annotated with PyIR, a Python wrapper for IgBLAST v1.9, using IMGT germline references to assign V/J genes and CDR3. Reads were filtered out if the reads had weak V/J assignments (E-value above 1e-6), no CDR3, stop codons, out-of-frame junctions, or ambiguous translated residues. V3J clonotypes were defined as sequences sharing the same inferred V gene, J gene, and CDR3 amino acid sequence. Percentage overlap between repertoires was computed as shared unique clonotypes divided by the size of the smaller repertoire. Repertoire richness was assessed with RTK rarefaction, the Chao1 estimator, and Recon v2.1 estimates of unobserved clonotypes. OLGA was used to compute generation probabilities for all TCRbeta clonotypes that the gDNA method yielded from a few donors. As stored in TCRdb, this immuneACCESS dataset retains in-frame rearrangements with V and J assigned. A fraction of the clones does not appear; measured against another copy, unresolved V genes explain less than half of the discrepancy, and the remainder lacks a known reason. V, J and clone size are taken as reported in that table, and D and trimming were inferred from the DNA itself. The sample yields 2 million to 2.5 million clones; almost 96% were counted once. The ten largest clones capture more than 0.1% of the sample.

Concerning this clone: Its cognate antigen has yet to be identified. No much larger clonotype is one base removed from it; base qualities were not supplied.

The chain employs TRBV6-1 and TRBJ2-7; 8 junctional bases match TRBD1. The specimen was naive CD4+ T cells sorted from blood. This sample's cell subset or site label indicates: CD45RA+ positively selected. This clonotype was obtained from a man aged 18 to 30 in good health. The CDR3 reads as follows: CASSGDRPMFEQYF. The bases are TGTGCCAGCAGTGGGGACAGGCCTATGTTCGAGCAGTACTTC.